Below, one T cell receptor beta chain is given with its context. Antigen unknown. From CD4+ cells came CD45RA+ naive and CD45RA-negative memory subsets. The record originates from a study of shared clonotypes between healthy human individuals. Study details: The study enrolled a couple of women and a few men aged 18 to 49. Three plates each covered CD4 naive and memory; CD8 naive two, CD8 memory one. Study-wide findings and caveats: The rarefaction results pointed to incomplete sorted-subset sequencing despite large depth.

This table comes from immunoSEQ multiplex PCR, and its TCRdb copy is limited to in-frame clones, with some not included. The sample contains roughly 1 million clones, 75% to 85% of which appear only once. In germline, CDR1 is SGHRS, CDR2 YFSETQ. The CDR3 is 15 residues long. V was pared by 4 bases and J by 0 bases, with 7 bases of the junction left unmatched. The chain carries TRBV5-1 and TRBJ2-7; TRBD1 agrees at 7 bases. The sequence was obtained from a man aged 18 to 35 in good health. Some clones in this sample may be carry-over from other donors' samples. Sequencing used memory CD4+ T cells from PBMCs. Regarding subset: CD45RA-negative fraction. The CDR3 region has the DNA TGCGCCAGCAGCCCCCGGGACAGTTCCTCCTACGAGCAGTACTTC. Translated, it gives CASSPRDSSSYEQYF.